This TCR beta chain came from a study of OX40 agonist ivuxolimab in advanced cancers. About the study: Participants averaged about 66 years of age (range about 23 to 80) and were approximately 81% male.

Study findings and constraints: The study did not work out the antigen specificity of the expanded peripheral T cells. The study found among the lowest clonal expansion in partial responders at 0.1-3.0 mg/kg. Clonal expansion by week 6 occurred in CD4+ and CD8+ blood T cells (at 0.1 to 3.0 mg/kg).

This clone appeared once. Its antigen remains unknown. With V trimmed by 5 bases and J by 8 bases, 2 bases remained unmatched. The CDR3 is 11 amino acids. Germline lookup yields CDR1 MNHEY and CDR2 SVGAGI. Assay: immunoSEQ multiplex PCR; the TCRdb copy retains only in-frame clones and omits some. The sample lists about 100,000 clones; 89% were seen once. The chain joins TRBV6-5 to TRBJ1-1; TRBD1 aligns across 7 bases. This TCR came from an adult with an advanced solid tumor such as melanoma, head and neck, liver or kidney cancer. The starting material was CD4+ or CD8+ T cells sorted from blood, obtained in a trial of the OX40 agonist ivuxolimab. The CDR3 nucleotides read TGTGCCAGCAGTAGGGACAGCGAAGCTTTCTTT. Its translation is CASSRDSEAFF.